Below, 7 T cell receptor beta chains from the same sample are listed, as sequenced in a study of PD-1 blockade in mismatch repair-deficient tumors. Repertoires were generated with immunoSEQ multiplex PCR, while TCRdb's copy carries only in-frame clones and drops some. Here the sample spans approximately 100,000 clones, 82% being singletons. The sample in question was peripheral blood, obtained around 8 months after starting pembrolizumab. These receptors all come from an adult with mismatch repair-deficient cancer.

The chain's CDR3 is CASSMVLSGYNEQFF. CDR3 nucleotide sequence: TGTGCCAGTAGTATGGTTCTTTCCGGCTACAATGAGCAGTTCTTC. The V call is TRBV19, the J call TRBJ2-1; no clear D. There are 15 residues in the CDR3. Trimming left V 3 bases short and J 3 bases short, with 12 bases between. The germline V gene encodes CDR1 LNHDA and CDR2 SQIVND (reference sequence).

This clone appeared a single time. The chain recombines TRBV19 with TRBJ1-2; 9 nucleotides match TRBD1. The length of the CDR3 is 13 residues. With V trimmed by 4 bases and J by 4 bases, 1 base remained unmatched. Per the germline V gene, CDR1 is LNHDA and CDR2 is SQIVND (reference sequence). CDR3 sequence reads: CASSTDRGYGYTF. The CDR3 DNA follows: TGTGCCAGTAGTACGGACAGGGGCTATGGCTACACCTTC.

V and J are TRBV18 and TRBJ2-2; tentatively, D is TRBD2 (6 bases). Germline V gene lookup returns CDR1 KGHSH and CDR2 LQKENI. This CDR3 contains 18 residues. V was trimmed by 3 bases and J by 0 bases, leaving 17 bases between them. CDR3 coding DNA: TGTGCCAGCTCACCCCGGATAGCGGCCCGATCGAACACCGGGGAGCTGTTTTTT. This encodes CASSPRIAARSNTGELFF.

This chain connects TRBV7-8 to TRBJ2-3; 11 nucleotides line up with TRBD1. J gave up 6 bases and V 2 bases, and 1 base lay outside the gene matches. The CDR3 spans 14 residues. Germline V gene data show CDR1 as SGHVS and CDR2 as FQNEAQ. The CDR3 reads CASSLRTGGDTQYF. CDR3 in DNA: TGTGCCAGCAGCTTAAGGACAGGGGGCGATACGCAGTATTTT.

This clone was seen a single time. This sequence joins TRBV6-6 and TRBJ1-4; D is perhaps TRBD1 (5 bases). CDR1 MNHNY and CDR2 SVGAGI come from the germline V gene (reference sequence). V lost 2 bases and J 5 bases, leaving 15 bases between the germline ends. The CDR3 has 16 amino acids. The CDR3 nucleotides read TGTGCCAGCAGTTACCCATCTGGGGGTGTGAATGAAAAACTGTTTTTT. This translates into CASSYPSGGVNEKLFF.

The chain has TRBV5-5 and TRBJ1-1; D possibly corresponds to TRBD1 (5 bases). The ends were cut back, 0 bases at V and 14 bases at J, with 17 bases in the middle. The length of the CDR3 is 13 residues. Germline assignment: CDR1 SGHKS and CDR2 YYEKEE (reference sequence). The CDR3 region is CASSLVGTDNLFF. In DNA, the CDR3 is TGTGCCAGCAGCTTGGTCGGGACCGACAATCTGTTCTTT.

The chain employs TRBV7-2 and TRBJ2-7; D unclear. The germline CDR1 and CDR2 sequences are SGHTA and FQGNSA. V was trimmed by 4 bases and J by 4 bases, leaving 8 bases between them. The CDR3 extends over 12 amino acids. Here the CDR3 DNA reads TGTGCCAGCAGCTACATAGGGTACGAGCAGTACTTC. Translating it yields CASSYIGYEQYF.